This T cell receptor beta chain is from a study of blood T cell repertoires in COVID-19 (TCRdb year 2020). Turning to the overall study: Samples covering the acute and convalescent phases of COVID-19 were provided by collaborators in the United States, Italy and Spain. The samples were drawn from the first 160 participants of the ongoing ImmuneRACE study and from some 1,300 subjects provided by 6 global collaborators. The prospective study material was composed of cDNA or gDNA derived from T cells, B-cell-depleted T cells, or PBMCs. Subjects who had been exposed to COVID-19, were actively infected with it, or had recovered from it provided the deeply sampled blood TCRbeta repertoires that made up the dataset. Nearly every sample came with metadata listing a de-identified subject ID, COVID-19 status, age in years and sex. The repertoires were released in a freely available public database meant as a resource for research on the immune response to SARS-CoV-2. Where available, HLA class I and class II types were taken from metadata supplied by the sample provider and were not determined by assay-based typing.

TCRbeta CDR3 regions were amplified from genomic DNA using the immunoSEQ Assay, a bias-controlled multiplex PCR. In the paper's pipeline: Within the assay, amplification of reference gene primers was used to estimate how many nucleated cells each sample contained. To quantify the absolute abundance of each unique TCRbeta CDR3 rearrangement, sequence reads were collapsed and filtered. For each sample, productive Simpson clonality was calculated as the square root of Simpson's diversity index across productive rearrangements. Not all clones reach the TCRdb copy of this immuneACCESS table, which keeps in-frame sequences only. Checked studies attribute under half of the gap to unresolved V genes and leave the rest unexplained. The V and J calls and clone size come from that table; D and trimming were worked out from the DNA. Within this sample are some 190,000 clones, with roughly 79% of them counted one time only. The ten biggest clones cover approximately 9.9% of the sample.

Overall study results and their limits: The quantity of clinical and demographic metadata differed by source and by participant and was supplied without curation.

Relative to germline, V is 2 bases shorter and J is 4 bases shorter, with 9 bases between their ends. CDR1 and CDR2 are read off the germline V gene (reference sequence) as SGHNT and YYREEE. The CDR3 runs 13 amino acids, cysteine and phenylalanine included. CDR3 DNA is the only sequence kept; it has 39 bases, read in frame from the first base. In Seattle, one collaborating source enrolled patients while the infection was active and tracked those patients longitudinally over the course of disease. Each collaborating institution followed its own protocols to collect whole blood in K2EDTA tubes. For TCRbeta analysis, collaborators shipped samples as frozen whole blood, isolated PBMCs, or DNA extracted from either of those sample types. Concerning this clone: The antigen this receptor binds is unknown. It has no much larger one-base neighbor in the sample; base qualities were not kept.

The material sequenced was peripheral blood. The source is a woman in her thirties or forties with COVID-19, enrolled during active disease. The V gene is TRBV5-4 and the J gene is TRBJ1-1, with no confidently assigned D gene. This receptor carries the CDR3 CASSLVSRTEAFF. In nucleotides, the sequence is TGTGCCAGCAGCTTAGTATCGCGCACTGAAGCTTTCTTT.